This TCR beta chain stems from a study of T cells in Graves' hyperthyroidism and ophthalmopathy. Amplification targeted TCR beta CDR3 regions from RNA transcripts. Carried out on the TCR CDR3, a first-round RT-PCR used the HTBI primer set. TCRdb re-called the multiplex PCR reads with MiXCR, one entry per CDR3 protein. The data show approximately 870,000 distinct CDR3 sequences, 35% to 40% seen once. The ends lost 4 bases at V and 0 bases at J; junction bases unmatched: 4. The CDR3 covers 16 residues. The germline CDR1 and CDR2 sequences are KGHDR and SFDVKD. An absence of ophthalmopathy progression within 18 months meant stable Graves' hyperthyroidism. Participants, patients aged 18 to 65, had newly diagnosed hyperthyroidism with a duration under 2 months. This clonotype was observed a handful of times.

The receptor comes from a man in his late teens or twenties with Graves' hyperthyroidism. The sequenced sample consisted of blood. The chain links TRBV24-1 to TRBJ2-2; 7 bases line up with TRBD1. CDR3 DNA sequence: TGTGCCACCAGTGACTCAGGACAGGCGAACACCGGGGAGCTGTTTTTT. This translates into CATSDSGQANTGELFF.